These T cell receptor beta chains were read from a single sample in a study of cytomegalovirus exposure and HLA in healthy donors. Clones were read by immunoSEQ multiplex PCR, and TCRdb kept only the in-frame ones, dropping some. The table lists 250,000 to 400,000 clones, around 90% of them singletons. Sample: PBMCs. The receptors were sampled from a woman in her thirties in good health and CMV-seropositive. Each CDR3 is given with its conserved first and last residue. A D gene is named only where the DNA matches it firmly. The size of a clone is reported for some rows only, either as once, few or many, or as a class for expanded clones.

NA,TRBJ2-2,TRBV19,NA,CASSTNSRITGELFF,TGTGCCAGTAGTACAAACTCCAGGATCACCGGGGAGCTGTTTTTT
NA,TRBJ1-1,TRBV6-5,NA,CASSLGTEAFF,TGTGCCAGCAGTCTGGGGACTGAAGCTTTCTTT
TRBD1,TRBJ2-7,TRBV27,NA,CASSPGTGMYEQYF,TGTGCCAGCAGCCCCGGGACAGGGATGTACGAGCAGTACTTC
NA,TRBJ2-5,TRBV5-1,NA,CASSLEASFQETQYF,TGCGCCAGCAGCTTGGAGGCCAGCTTTCAAGAGACCCAGTACTTC
TRBD1,TRBJ1-1,TRBV5-6,NA,CASSPGTENTEAFF,TGTGCCAGCAGTCCTGGGACAGAGAACACTGAAGCTTTCTTT
NA,TRBJ1-1,TRBV30,NA,CAWSPVGEAFF,TGTGCCTGGAGTCCCGTGGGAGAGGCTTTCTTT
TRBD2,TRBJ2-3,TRBV11-2,NA,CASSLRARGGTDTQYF,TGTGCCAGCAGCTTAAGAGCGCGGGGGGGTACAGATACGCAGTATTTT
NA,TRBJ1-2,TRBV7-2,once,CASGRQVYGYTF,TGTGCCAGCGGGAGACAGGTCTATGGCTACACCTTC
TRBD2,TRBJ2-7,TRBV28,NA,CASSALAVLYEQYF,TGTGCCAGCAGCGCACTAGCGGTTCTCTACGAGCAGTACTTC
TRBD1,TRBJ1-2,TRBV18,NA,CASSPPYPSSVQQGDLLGYTF,TGTGCCAGCTCACCTCCCTACCCTTCTTCAGTTCAACAGGGGGATTTGTTAGGCTACACCTTC
NA,TRBJ1-2,TRBV30,NA,CAWSPQGHANYGYTF,TGTGCCTGGAGTCCGCAGGGCCATGCTAACTATGGCTACACCTTC
NA,TRBJ2-6,TRBV25-1,NA,CASSEYSGTGANVLTF,TGTGCCAGCAGTGAATATTCAGGGACCGGGGCCAACGTCCTGACTTTC
TRBD1,TRBJ1-2,TRBV11-1,NA,CASSQGGRGYTF,TGTGCCAGCAGCCAGGGGGGGAGAGGCTACACCTTC
NA,TRBJ2-7,TRBV9,NA,CASSVGGARSEQYF,TGTGCCAGCAGCGTTGGGGGGGCGCGTAGCGAGCAGTACTTC
NA,TRBJ2-1,TRBV2,few,CASSRPYNEQFF,TGTGCCAGCAGCCGGCCCTACAATGAGCAGTTCTTC
NA,TRBJ2-3,TRBV2,NA,CASSGPSTDTQYF,TGTGCCAGTAGCGGACCGAGCACAGATACGCAGTATTTT
NA,TRBJ1-3,TRBV13,NA,CASSLPGAGNTIYF,TGTGCCAGCAGCTTACCAGGGGCTGGAAACACCATATATTTT
TRBD2,TRBJ2-2,TRBV7-6,NA,CASSLRAGGGTGELFF,TGTGCCAGCAGCTTAAGAGCGGGAGGCGGGACCGGGGAGCTGTTTTTT
NA,TRBJ1-6,TRBV2,few,CASSAGDKNSPLHF,TGTGCCAGCAGTGCAGGGGACAAAAATTCACCCCTCCACTTT
TRBD2,TRBJ2-6,TRBV9,NA,CASSVPPGGGSGANVLTF,TGTGCCAGCAGCGTCCCACCCGGGGGGGGCTCTGGGGCCAACGTCCTGACTTTC
NA,TRBJ1-1,TRBV30,NA,CAWSGAQPEAFF,TGTGCCTGGAGTGGGGCCCAGCCTGAAGCTTTCTTT
NA,TRBJ2-7,TRBV7-6,NA,CASSLAGNSYEQYF,TGTGCCAGCAGCTTAGCGGGAAACTCCTACGAGCAGTACTTC
NA,TRBJ2-7,TRBV9,NA,CASSVLRMILGEQYF,TGTGCCAGCAGCGTACTGAGAATGATCTTAGGCGAGCAGTACTTC
NA,TRBJ2-6,TRBV5-1,NA,CASRIQGSGANVLTF,TGCGCCAGCCGCATACAGGGCTCCGGGGCCAACGTCCTGACTTTC
NA,TRBJ2-3,TRBV10-3,NA,CAISPTGGTDTQYF,TGTGCCATCAGCCCGACAGGTGGAACAGATACGCAGTATTTT
TRBD1,TRBJ2-5,TRBV18,NA,CASSRYRGEETQYF,TGTGCCAGCTCACGATACAGGGGTGAAGAGACCCAGTACTTC
TRBD1,TRBJ1-1,TRBV18,NA,CASSPLPDRGGTEAFF,TGTGCCAGCTCACCACTCCCCGACAGGGGAGGTACTGAAGCTTTCTTT
NA,TRBJ1-2,TRBV4-3,NA,CASSQAGAGDGYTF,TGCGCCAGCAGCCAAGCTGGGGCGGGGGACGGCTACACCTTC
NA,TRBJ2-7,TRBV25-1,NA,CASSEIPGKSGQYF,TGTGCCAGCAGCGAGATCCCAGGGAAAAGCGGGCAGTACTTC
NA,TRBJ1-1,TRBV6-5,NA,CASSRAGGTEAFF,TGTGCCAGCAGTCGGGCGGGTGGGACTGAAGCTTTCTTT
TRBD1,TRBJ1-1,TRBV29-1,NA,CSGGQGEWTEAFF,TGCAGCGGTGGACAGGGGGAATGGACTGAAGCTTTCTTT
NA,TRBJ1-2,TRBV29-1,NA,CSVVAGADYGYTF,TGCAGCGTTGTCGCAGGGGCAGACTATGGCTACACCTTC
TRBD2,TRBJ2-5,TRBV30,once,CAWRSGRRETQYF,TGTGCCTGGAGGTCCGGGAGGAGAGAGACCCAGTACTTC
NA,TRBJ1-2,TRBV6-6,few,CASSYGAGGGGYTF,TGTGCCAGCAGTTACGGGGCGGGGGGCGGCGGCTACACCTTC
NA,TRBJ2-7,TRBV5-6,NA,CASSLTLSSYEQYF,TGTGCCAGCAGCTTGACCTTGTCCTCCTACGAGCAGTACTTC
NA,TRBJ2-5,TRBV10-2,NA,CASSVLETQYF,TGCGCCAGCAGTGTCCTAGAGACCCAGTACTTC
TRBD1,TRBJ2-1,TRBV25-1,NA,CASSESGTGGARFF,TGTGCCAGCAGTGAATCCGGGACAGGGGGCGCAAGGTTCTTC
NA,TRBJ2-7,TRBV5-1,NA,CASSIRDSTYEQYF,TGCGCCAGCAGCATCCGGGACTCAACCTACGAGCAGTACTTC
NA,TRBJ2-5,TRBV18,NA,CASSRNSGGETQYF,TGTGCCAGCTCACGCAATAGTGGTGGAGAGACCCAGTACTTC
TRBD1,TRBJ2-7,TRBV27,few,CASSVDRGYEQYF,TGTGCCAGCAGTGTGGACAGGGGCTACGAGCAGTACTTC
NA,TRBJ2-7,TRBV5-1,NA,CASSVADSTATEQYF,TGCGCCAGCAGTGTAGCAGATAGTACAGCTACAGAGCAGTACTTC
NA,TRBJ1-3,TRBV29-1,NA,CSVVMAKGRNTIYF,TGCAGCGTTGTCATGGCCAAGGGAAGAAACACCATATATTTT
TRBD1,TRBJ1-1,TRBV6-1,NA,CASSFRTGKNTEAFF,TGTGCCAGCAGTTTCCGGACAGGAAAGAACACTGAAGCTTTCTTT
NA,TRBJ1-2,TRBV30,few,CAWSVPGGSGYTF,TGTGCCTGGAGTGTACCGGGGGGGTCGGGCTACACCTTC
NA,TRBJ2-3,TRBV9,NA,CASSAITDTQYF,TGTGCCAGCAGCGCCATCACAGATACGCAGTATTTT